A selection of T cell receptor beta chains follows, all from one sample in a study of blood T cell repertoires in COVID-19. Sequenced by immunoSEQ multiplex PCR; TCRdb stores in-frame clones only, minus some. The table records about 83,000 clones, 65% to 85% of them present only once. Sequences were obtained from peripheral blood. The receptors stem from a woman older than 75 with acute or convalescent COVID-19. Each CDR3 is given with its conserved first and last residue. D genes are given only for firm matches. Only some rows state a clone size, as once, few, many or a class for expanded clones.

size,V,D,J,DNA,CDR3
.,TRBV28,TRBD1,TRBJ2-1,TGTGCCAGCACCCTTCGACAAGGGGGCACTGAGCAGTTCTTC,CASTLRQGGTEQFF
.,TRBV4-3,.,TRBJ1-5,TGCGCCAGCAGCGTAGACAGCGCCCCCAATCAGCCCCAGCATTTT,CASSVDSAPNQPQHF
.,TRBV30,.,TRBJ1-4,TGTGCCTGGAGTGGAAGGGCCAAGGTCCGACAGGATAATGAAAAACTGTTTTTT,CAWSGRAKVRQDNEKLFF
.,TRBV7-2,.,TRBJ1-5,TGTGCCAGCAGCGGCCGGGGGGCTGCGGGTCAGCCCCAGCATTTT,CASSGRGAAGQPQHF
few,TRBV11-2,.,TRBJ1-1,TGTGCCAGCAGCACCGGGACACGGAGAAGAGAAGCTTTCTTT,CASSTGTRRREAFF
.,TRBV24-1,TRBD1,TRBJ2-7,TGTGCCACCAGTGATTCCAGGGGGCGAAACGAGCAGTACTTC,CATSDSRGRNEQYF
.,TRBV28,.,TRBJ1-2,TGTGCCAGCAAAGCGGGCTCGAGGGGCTACACCTTC,CASKAGSRGYTF
.,TRBV11-3,.,TRBJ2-7,TGTGCCAGCAGCCCCGGACAGTCGGGGGAGCAGTACTTC,CASSPGQSGEQYF
few,TRBV3-1/TRBV3-2,TRBD1,TRBJ1-4,TGTGCCAGCAGCCAAGAACGGGACAGATCAACTAATGAAAAACTGTTTTTT,CASSQERDRSTNEKLFF
.,TRBV11-3,TRBD1,TRBJ2-5,TGTGCCAGCAGCGGAGGACAGGGGGCAGGAGAGACCCAGTACTTC,CASSGGQGAGETQYF
.,TRBV7-3,.,TRBJ1-3,TGTGCCAGCAGCTCAACTAGCTCTGGAAACACCATATATTTT,CASSSTSSGNTIYF
.,TRBV3-1/TRBV3-2,.,TRBJ1-3,TGTGCCAGCAGCCAAGATCCGGGCTCTGGAAACACCATATATTTT,CASSQDPGSGNTIYF
few,TRBV7-2,.,TRBJ1-5,TGTGCCAGCAGACGGGGACAAAGCAATCAGCCCCAGCATTTT,CASRRGQSNQPQHF
.,TRBV9,.,TRBJ1-1,TGTGCCAGCAGCGTAGCTCCCTCGGCAGGGTATAACACTGAAGCTTTCTTT,CASSVAPSAGYNTEAFF
.,TRBV14,TRBD1,TRBJ2-6,TGTGCCAGCAGCGCAGGGGGCGCCGGGGCCAACGTCCTGACTTTC,CASSAGGAGANVLTF
few,TRBV7-2,.,TRBJ1-2,TGTGCCAGCAGCTTAGTGACAGGCCAGTTGGATGGCTACACCTTC,CASSLVTGQLDGYTF
few,TRBV27,.,TRBJ1-4,TGTGCCAGCAGTTTAAGGGGTTATCGGGAAAAACTGTTTTTT,CASSLRGYREKLFF